The present T cell receptor (beta chain) was sequenced within a study of cytomegalovirus exposure and HLA in healthy donors. The PCR used 60 Vbeta and 13 Jbeta primers. Clones were sequenced by immunoSEQ multiplex PCR, and TCRdb holds only the in-frame ones, with some missing. This table holds about 130,000 clones, about 68% found once. Germline CDR1 and CDR2: SGHKS and YYEKEE (reference sequence). This CDR3 spans 15 amino acids. The sample holds a few counts of this clone. The receptor comes from a human donor in good health. The sequenced material came from PBMCs. J is TRBJ2-5 and V is TRBV5-5, with no clear D. With the DNA end fitting TRBJ2-7 better, the J assignment may be wrong. The CDR3 region has the DNA TGTGCCAGCAGCCCCGTCCCTGGCGGATCCTACGAGCAGTACTTC. The encoded protein is CASSPVPGGSYEQYF.